A single sample gave rise to the 15 T cell receptor beta chains below, sequenced in a study of regulatory T cells in long-lasting Graves disease. Noted time point: newly diagnosed GD, antithyroid drugs for less than 3 months. Scientists built the TCR library using RNA that was extracted from PBMCs. Both iRepertoire HTBI primers and Arm-PCR of CDR3 regions were used to build the TCR beta libraries. TCRdb analysed the multiplex PCR reads with MiXCR anew, one entry per CDR3 protein. This table holds 300,000 to 450,000 distinct CDR3 sequences, roughly a sixth found once. The sample was peripheral blood mononuclear cells (PBMCs), taken at new diagnosis, from a patient treated with antithyroid drugs. Source of these receptors: a female donor with Graves disease.

V gene TRBV11-1 combines with J gene TRBJ2-7, with 11 bases matching TRBD1. The CDR3 covers 13 residues. V was pared by 8 bases and J by 1 base, with 1 base of the junction left unmatched. Germline lookup yields CDR1 SGHAT and CDR2 FQDESV (reference sequence). CDR3: CASGQGASYEQYF. In DNA form, the CDR3 reads TGTGCCAGCGGACAGGGGGCTTCCTACGAGCAGTACTTC.

This clonotype was found many times. The CDR3 DNA is TGTGCCAGCAGTCCCTCGAGGGGACTAGGACTGTTTTTT. It yields the protein CASSPSRGLGLFF. The rearrangement links TRBV28 to TRBJ1-4; TRBD1 is a possible D gene (5 bases). V was shortened by 5 bases and J by 13 bases, with 17 bases between the two germline ends. CDR1 and CDR2 (germline): MDHEN, SYDVKM. There are 13 residues in the CDR3.

This clonotype was observed at least ten times. This chain links TRBV10-3 with TRBJ2-1; the D gene is possibly TRBD2 (6 bases). Germline V gene data show CDR1 as ENHRY and CDR2 as SYGVKD. Trimming left V 2 bases short and J 6 bases short, with 20 bases between. This CDR3 contains 17 residues. CDR3 protein: CAISETPGRRLFNEQFF. The CDR3 bases are TGTGCCATCAGTGAGACCCCAGGGAGGCGACTTTTCAATGAGCAGTTCTTC.

This clonotype was recorded many times. The CDR3 region has the DNA TGTGCCAGCAGCCAAGCAGGGACCCTTAACTATGGCTACACCTTC. Protein: CASSQAGTLNYGYTF. The chain carries TRBV4-2 and TRBJ1-2; weak D call: TRBD1 (5 bases). Trimming removed 1 base at V and 1 base at J, with 10 bases between. The germline V gene encodes CDR1 LGHNA and CDR2 YNFKEQ. The CDR3 totals 15 residues.

The chain recombines TRBV15 with TRBJ2-7, with TRBD2 identical over 7 bases. After removal of 1 base from V and 4 bases from J, the junction contained 13 bases not matched to a gene. The CDR3 contains 17 residues. The germline gives CDR1 LNHNV, CDR2 YYDKDF (reference sequence). The CDR3 region is CATSRGGFGGSMYEQYF. The CDR3 DNA reads TGTGCCACCAGCAGAGGGGGTTTCGGCGGGAGTATGTACGAGCAGTACTTC.

This clonotype has a count of ten or more. V usage is TRBV9 and J usage is TRBJ1-2; TRBD1 agrees at 10 bases. The CDR3 length is 14 residues. Germline loops: CDR1 SGDLS, CDR2 YYNGEE. The trim removed 4 bases at V and 4 bases at J, leaving 4 bases unmatched. Written as DNA, the CDR3 is TGTGCCAGCAGCACCCGGACAGGGGGCTATGGCTACACCTTC. Its translation: CASSTRTGGYGYTF.

This clonotype was counted between two and nine times. CDR3 nucleotide sequence: TGTGCCAGCAGCCAAGATCAAAGCGGGGGGGTCCTAAGCACAGATACGCAGTATTTT. Its translation: CASSQDQSGGVLSTDTQYF. The chain carries TRBV4-2 and TRBJ2-3; TRBD2 matches at 10 bases. Trimming cost V 0 bases and J 0 bases; bases outside gene matches: 9. The CDR3 spans 19 residues. CDR1 is LGHNA, CDR2 YNFKEQ, per germline.

The genes are TRBV6-2 or TRBV6-3 and TRBJ1-2; D might be TRBD1 (6 bases). Between the trimmed V and J ends, which lost 0 bases and 6 bases, there was a span of 20 bases. The CDR3 covers 17 residues. Germline lookup yields CDR1 MNHEY and CDR2 SVGEGT. The CDR3, as DNA: TGTGCCAGCAGTTACTCGAAACCGGGACAACCTGCTGATGGCTACACCTTC. Translated, it gives CASSYSKPGQPADGYTF.

This sequence joins TRBV6-4 and TRBJ1-3, with a tentative D call TRBD1 (6 bases). The germline gives CDR1 MRHNA, CDR2 SNTAGT. V was pared by 6 bases and J by 0 bases, with 9 bases between. The CDR3 extends over 14 amino acids. The CDR3 loop is CASSGQNSGNTIYF. The CDR3 bases are TGTGCCAGCAGCGGACAGAACTCTGGAAACACCATATATTTT.

Points on this clonotype: It may be a read error: a sequence one base away is much more abundant. CDR3 DNA sequence: TGTGCCAGCAGTTTATCATCGGGGGGGGATGAGCAGTTCTTC. This translates into CASSLSSGGDEQFF. The chain links TRBV27 to TRBJ2-1; TRBD2 matches 8 bases. V dropped 0 bases and J dropped 8; count of bases not matched to a gene: 3. Germline values: CDR1 MNHEY, CDR2 SMNVEV (reference sequence). The CDR3 consists of 14 residues.

There are many counts of this clonotype. The chain carries TRBV27 and TRBJ2-1, with TRBD1 matching 9 bases. V shed 3 bases, J shed 8 bases, and the junction held 14 bases outside the gene matches. Germline CDR1 reads MNHEY; CDR2 reads SMNVEV (reference sequence). This CDR3 has 17 amino acids. The CDR3 nucleotides are TGTGCCAGCAGTTTGACAGGGGGGTATAGAGGCGTCGATGAGCAGTTCTTC. It specifies CASSLTGGYRGVDEQFF.

The chain recombines TRBV6-2 or TRBV6-3 with TRBJ1-1; tentative D call: TRBD1 (5 bases). The CDR3 is 15 amino acids. Germline assignment: CDR1 MNHEY and CDR2 SVGEGT. V dropped 5 bases and J dropped 1 base, with 14 bases sitting between them. This CDR3 reads CASSALSGGNTEAFF. The CDR3 DNA follows: TGTGCCAGCAGTGCCCTTTCGGGGGGGAACACTGAAGCTTTCTTT.

This clonotype has ten or more counts. V gene TRBV12-3 or TRBV12-4 combines with J gene TRBJ2-3; 11 positions match TRBD2. The J segment lost 6 bases and the V segment lost 4 bases, leaving 6 bases of the junction unmatched. The CDR3 spans 15 residues. CDR3 sequence reads: CASSYLAGGADTQYF. The CDR3 region has the DNA TGTGCCAGCAGTTACTTAGCGGGGGGGGCGGATACGCAGTATTTT.

This clonotype was detected many times. The chain has TRBV29-1 and TRBJ2-1; D remains unclear. CDR3 length: 15 residues. V lost 0 bases and J 12 bases, leaving 21 bases between the germline ends. Germline V lookup: CDR1 SQVTM, CDR2 ANQGSEA. Written as DNA, the CDR3 is TGCAGCGTTGAAGACTCCCCCGCTGTAGGCCCGATGCAGTTCTTC. Residues: CSVEDSPAVGPMQFF.

This clonotype was recorded many times. The J gene is TRBJ2-1, the V gene TRBV2; weak D call: TRBD2 (7 bases). V dropped 11 bases and J dropped 9 bases, with 20 bases sitting between them. The CDR3 is made up of 13 amino acids. Germline V gene lookup returns CDR1 SNHLY and CDR2 FYNNEI. The CDR3 DNA sequence: TGTGCCGCGAAACGGGGGGCGGGCGGTGAGCAGTTCTTC. Its protein is CAAKRGAGGEQFF.